This section outlines one T cell receptor (beta chain) sequence together with its context. The antigen remains unidentified. Sequencing targeted TCR beta in blood CD8+ and CD4+ T cells. CD8+ and CD4+ T cells were negatively isolated; TEMRA cells were FACS-enriched. The sample comes from a study of CD8 T cells in Susac syndrome. Regarding the study as a whole: As the study acknowledged, the number of individuals who were part of its TCR sequencing and HLA analysis was relatively small.

Reverse transcription of about 0.45 to 1 ug RNA was performed with random hexamers. Amplification of TCR beta CDR3 by immunoSEQ multiplex PCR spanned 54 Vbeta and 13 Jbeta. MiXCR was run by TCRdb on the immunoSEQ multiplex PCR reads, yielding one entry per CDR3 protein. The table includes tens of thousands of distinct CDR3 sequences, under 95% detected once. The CDR3 loop spans 13 amino acids. The germline gives CDR1 SQVTM, CDR2 ANQGSEA. Trimming shortened V by 7 bases and J by 3 bases, and 16 bases separated the two germline ends. The chain links TRBV29-1 to TRBJ2-7; D not certain. The receptor comes from a human donor in good health. The sequenced sample consisted of CD8+ T cells from PBMCs. This CDR3 reads CSARTALHYEQYF. CDR3 in DNA: TGCAGCGCCCGAACCGCTCTCCACTACGAGCAGTACTTC.